This T cell receptor (beta chain) stems from a study of cytomegalovirus exposure and HLA in healthy donors. The overall study: A prior study identified 117 million unique TCR beta sequences from about 179 million T cells.

Broader study findings: V- and J-gene trimming in TCR beta was tied to a missense DCLRE1C variant by an analysis performed later. Earlier analysis yielded a pattern in which most TCR beta V segments were productive about 87% or about 30% of the time.

Use of 60 Vbeta and 13 Jbeta primers characterized the PCR. The table came from immunoSEQ multiplex PCR; TCRdb's copy has only in-frame clones and leaves some out. The data contain roughly 160,000 clones, about 80% of them singletons. Worth noting for this clone: As yet, its antigen is unknown.

Germline CDR1 and CDR2: MNHNY and SVGAGI (reference sequence). The CDR3 length is 14 residues. V lost 5 bases and J 3 bases, leaving 11 bases between the germline ends. Material: PBMCs. The TCR originated in a man aged 35 to 55 in good health and CMV-seronegative. The V call is TRBV6-6, the J call TRBJ2-1; D might be TRBD1 (5 bases). This CDR3 is CASSHLTDYNEQFF. The CDR3 nucleotides are TGTGCCAGCAGTCACCTGACAGACTACAATGAGCAGTTCTTC.